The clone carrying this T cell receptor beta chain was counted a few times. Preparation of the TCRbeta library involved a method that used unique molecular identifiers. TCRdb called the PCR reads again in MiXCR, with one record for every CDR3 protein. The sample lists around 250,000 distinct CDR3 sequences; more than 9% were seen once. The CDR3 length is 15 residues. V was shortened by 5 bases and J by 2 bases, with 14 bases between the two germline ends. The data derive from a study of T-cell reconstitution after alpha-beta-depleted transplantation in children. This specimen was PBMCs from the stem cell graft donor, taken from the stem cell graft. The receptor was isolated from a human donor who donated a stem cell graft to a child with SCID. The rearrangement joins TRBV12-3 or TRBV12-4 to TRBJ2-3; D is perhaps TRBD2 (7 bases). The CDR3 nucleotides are TGTGCCAGCAGTCGCCGGGGGGCGGACACAGATACGCAGTATTTT. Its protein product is CASSRRGADTDTQYF.